This TCR beta chain originates from a study of blood T cell repertoires in COVID-19 (dated by TCRdb to about 2020). About the investigation overall: Collaborator samples came from the United States, Italy and Spain and covered acute and convalescent phases of COVID-19. HLA class I and class II types, where available, came from metadata supplied by the sample provider rather than from assay-based typing. A freely available public database, intended as a resource for researchers studying the immune response to SARS-CoV-2, is where the repertoires were released. The material from the prospective study consisted of cDNA or gDNA derived from T cells, B-cell-depleted T cells, or PBMCs. The sample metadata nearly always contained a de-identified subject ID, COVID-19 status, age in years and sex. The samples were drawn from two sources: the first 160 participants of the ongoing ImmuneRACE study, and fewer than 1,500 subjects contributed by 6 global collaborators. Deeply sampled blood TCRbeta repertoires from subjects exposed to, actively infected with, or recovered from COVID-19 were included in the dataset. The full study reports these points: How much clinical and demographic metadata was included differed by source and by participant, and the metadata was provided uncurated.

After removal of 5 bases from V and 5 bases from J, the junction retains 14 bases not matched to a gene. From the germline V gene, CDR1 is MDHEN and CDR2 is SYDVKM. The CDR3, from cysteine to phenylalanine, totals 17 residues. Solely the CDR3 DNA is kept, with 51 bases framed from the first base. TCRbeta CDR3 regions were amplified from genomic DNA using the immunoSEQ Assay, a bias-controlled multiplex PCR. In the paper's pipeline: Within the assay, amplification of reference gene primers was used to estimate how many nucleated cells each sample contained. To quantify the absolute abundance of each unique TCRbeta CDR3 rearrangement, sequence reads were collapsed and filtered. For each sample, productive Simpson clonality was calculated as the square root of Simpson's diversity index across productive rearrangements. The clones in this table, taken by TCRdb from immuneACCESS, are in-frame only. Not every clone is retained; where verified, under half of the shortfall comes from an unresolved V gene, and the cause of the rest is unknown. V and J calls and clone size are given by that table; D and trimming were obtained from the DNA. The sample yields some 50,000 clones; more than 75% were counted once. Jointly, the top ten make up 4% of the sample.

Collaborating institutions collected whole blood in K2EDTA tubes following their own protocols. For TCRbeta analysis, collaborators shipped samples as frozen whole blood, isolated PBMCs, or DNA extracted from either of those sample types. About this clone: What antigen it recognizes has not been identified. No qualities accompany the bases; no much larger clone lies one base away.

The receptor was derived from a man aged 50 or older with acute or convalescent COVID-19. Sequenced sample: peripheral blood. Recombination linked TRBV28 to TRBJ1-4; TRBD1 agrees with 7 junctional bases. The DNA sequence is TGTGCCAGCAGTGGTCCGGGACAGCCACCACCCAATGAAAAACTGTTTTTT. Protein translation: CASSGPGQPPPNEKLFF.